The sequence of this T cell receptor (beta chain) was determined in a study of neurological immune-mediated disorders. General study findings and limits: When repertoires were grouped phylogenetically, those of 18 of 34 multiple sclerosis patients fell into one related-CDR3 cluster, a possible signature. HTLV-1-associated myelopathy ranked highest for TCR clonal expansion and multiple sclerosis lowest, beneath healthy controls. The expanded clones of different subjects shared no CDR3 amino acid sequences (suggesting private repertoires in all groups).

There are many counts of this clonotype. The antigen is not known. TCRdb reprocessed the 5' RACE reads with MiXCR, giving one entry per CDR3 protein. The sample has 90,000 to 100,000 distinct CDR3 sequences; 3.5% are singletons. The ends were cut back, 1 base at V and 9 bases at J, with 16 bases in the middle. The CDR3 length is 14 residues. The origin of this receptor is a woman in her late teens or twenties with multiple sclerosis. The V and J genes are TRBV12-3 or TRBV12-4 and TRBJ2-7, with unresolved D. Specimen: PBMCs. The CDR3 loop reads CASSLDGSEYGQYF. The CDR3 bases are TGTGCCAGCAGTTTAGACGGGTCAGAGTATGGGCAGTACTTC.